The TCR beta chain under discussion was sequenced for a study of beta chain features in type 1 diabetes. Points from the study as a whole: Diminished insertions and augmented deletions at VDJ junctions characterized type 1 diabetes patients. Type 1 diabetes patients had TCRB CDR3s that were shorter (moderately but significantly so) in all four CD4+ subsets.

The CDR3 length is 15 residues. V was cut by 1 base and J by 2 bases, with 11 bases left in between. The germline CDR1 and CDR2 sequences are SGHRS and YFSETQ. The collection from each donor was one heparinised blood draw averaging roughly 100 mL. This clone was seen a few times. Its antigen is not identified. The entirety of the isolated RNA underwent reverse transcription, so expressed TCRB transcripts were sequenced. The assay was immunoSEQ multiplex PCR, and TCRdb's table has in-frame clones only and misses some. Here the sample spans fewer than 300,000 clones, under 13% being singletons. This sequence originates from a man aged 30 to 45 with type 1 diabetes. Material for sequencing was naive CD4+ T cells from blood. This rearrangement joins TRBV5-1 to TRBJ2-3; TRBD2 might be the D (6 bases). Here the CDR3 reads CASSLIGEDTDTQYF. CDR3 bases: TGCGCCAGCAGCTTGATCGGGGAGGACACAGATACGCAGTATTTT.